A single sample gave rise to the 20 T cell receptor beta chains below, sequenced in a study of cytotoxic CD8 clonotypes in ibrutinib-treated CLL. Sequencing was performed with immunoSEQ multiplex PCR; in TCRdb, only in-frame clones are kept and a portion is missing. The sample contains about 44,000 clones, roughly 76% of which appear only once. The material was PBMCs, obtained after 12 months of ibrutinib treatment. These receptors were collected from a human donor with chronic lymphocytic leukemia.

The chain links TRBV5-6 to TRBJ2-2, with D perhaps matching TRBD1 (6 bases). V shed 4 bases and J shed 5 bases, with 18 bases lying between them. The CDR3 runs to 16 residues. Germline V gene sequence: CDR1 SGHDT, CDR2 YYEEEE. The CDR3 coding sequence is TGTGCCAGCAGCCCGCTTGGCAGGGGTCTAACCGGGGAGCTGTTTTTT. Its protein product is CASSPLGRGLTGELFF.

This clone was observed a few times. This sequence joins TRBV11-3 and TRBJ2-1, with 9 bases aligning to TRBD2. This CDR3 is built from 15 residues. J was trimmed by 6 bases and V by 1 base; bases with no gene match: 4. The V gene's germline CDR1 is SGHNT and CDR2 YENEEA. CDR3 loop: CASSLVAGEGNEQFF. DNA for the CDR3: TGTGCCAGCAGCTTAGTAGCGGGGGAGGGCAATGAGCAGTTCTTC.

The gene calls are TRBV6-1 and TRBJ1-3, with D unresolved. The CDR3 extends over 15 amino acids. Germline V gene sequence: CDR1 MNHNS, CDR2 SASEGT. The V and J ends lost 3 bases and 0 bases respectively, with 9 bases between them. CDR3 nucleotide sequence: TGTGCCAGCAGTGATGGGGTCTACTCTGGAAACACCATATATTTT. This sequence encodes CASSDGVYSGNTIYF.

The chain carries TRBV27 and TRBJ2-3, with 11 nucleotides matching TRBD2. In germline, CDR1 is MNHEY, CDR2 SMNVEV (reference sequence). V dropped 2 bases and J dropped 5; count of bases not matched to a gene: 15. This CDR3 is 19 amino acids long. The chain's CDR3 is CASSLRTAWVSGGGDTQYF. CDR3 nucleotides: TGTGCCAGCAGTTTACGGACGGCCTGGGTTAGCGGGGGGGGAGATACGCAGTATTTT.

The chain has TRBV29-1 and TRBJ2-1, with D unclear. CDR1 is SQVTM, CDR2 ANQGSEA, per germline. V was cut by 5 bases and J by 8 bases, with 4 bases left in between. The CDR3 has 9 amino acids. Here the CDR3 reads CSVSDEQFF. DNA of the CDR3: TGCAGCGTTAGCGATGAGCAGTTCTTC.

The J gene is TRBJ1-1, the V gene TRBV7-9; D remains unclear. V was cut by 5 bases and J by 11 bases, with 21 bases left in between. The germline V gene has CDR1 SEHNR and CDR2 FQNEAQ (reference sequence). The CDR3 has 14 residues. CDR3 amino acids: CASSPPRSSSGAFF. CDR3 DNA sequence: TGTGCCAGCAGCCCCCCCCGCTCTTCGTCGGGGGCTTTCTTT.

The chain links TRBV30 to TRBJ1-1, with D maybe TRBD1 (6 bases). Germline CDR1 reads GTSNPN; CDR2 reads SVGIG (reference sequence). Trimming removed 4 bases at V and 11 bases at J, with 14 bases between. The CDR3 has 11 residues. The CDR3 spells CAWILGGAAFF. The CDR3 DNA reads TGTGCCTGGATCCTGGGGGGGGCCGCTTTCTTT.

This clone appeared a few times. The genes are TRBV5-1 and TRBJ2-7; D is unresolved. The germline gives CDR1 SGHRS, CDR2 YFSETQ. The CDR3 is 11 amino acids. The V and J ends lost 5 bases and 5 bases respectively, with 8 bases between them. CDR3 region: CASRIGNEQYF. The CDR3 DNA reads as TGCGCCAGCAGGATAGGCAACGAGCAGTACTTC. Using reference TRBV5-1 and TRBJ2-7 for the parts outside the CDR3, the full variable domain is KAGVTQTPRYLIKTRGQQVTLSCSPISGHRSVSWYQQTPGQGLQFLFEYFSETQRNKGNFPGRFSGRQFSNSRSEMNVSTLELGDSALYLCASRIGNEQYFGPGTRLTVT.

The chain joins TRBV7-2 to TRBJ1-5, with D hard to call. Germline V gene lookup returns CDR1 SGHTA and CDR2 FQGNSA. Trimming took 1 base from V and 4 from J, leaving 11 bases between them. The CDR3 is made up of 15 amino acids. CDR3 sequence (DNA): TGTGCCAGCAGCTTAGTTGCGGCCAGTAATCAGCCCCAGCATTTT. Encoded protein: CASSLVAASNQPQHF. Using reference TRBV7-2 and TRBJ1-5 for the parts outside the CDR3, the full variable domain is GAGVSQSPSNKVTEKGKDVELRCDPISGHTALYWYRQSLGQGLEFLIYFQGNSAPDKSGLPSDRFSAERTGGSVSTLTIQRTQQEDSAVYLCASSLVAASNQPQHFGDGTRLSIL.

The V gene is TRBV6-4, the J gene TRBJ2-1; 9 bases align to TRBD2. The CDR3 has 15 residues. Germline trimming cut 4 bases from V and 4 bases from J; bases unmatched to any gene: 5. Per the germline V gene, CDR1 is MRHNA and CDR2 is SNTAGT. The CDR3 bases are TGTGCCAGCAGTGCCGCGGGGGGGCCTTACAATGAGCAGTTCTTC. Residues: CASSAAGGPYNEQFF.

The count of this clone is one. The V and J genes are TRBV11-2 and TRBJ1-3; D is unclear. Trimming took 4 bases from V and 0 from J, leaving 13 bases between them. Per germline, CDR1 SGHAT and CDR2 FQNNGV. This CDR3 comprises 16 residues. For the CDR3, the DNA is TGTGCCAGCAGCTCAACACGACTTGGCTCTGGAAACACCATATATTTT. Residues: CASSSTRLGSGNTIYF.

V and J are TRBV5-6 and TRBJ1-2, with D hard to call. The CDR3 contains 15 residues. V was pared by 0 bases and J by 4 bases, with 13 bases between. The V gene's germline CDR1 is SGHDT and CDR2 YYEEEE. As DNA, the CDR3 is TGTGCCAGCAGCTTGGTTCACAGTCTGGGCTATGGCTACACCTTC. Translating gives CASSLVHSLGYGYTF.

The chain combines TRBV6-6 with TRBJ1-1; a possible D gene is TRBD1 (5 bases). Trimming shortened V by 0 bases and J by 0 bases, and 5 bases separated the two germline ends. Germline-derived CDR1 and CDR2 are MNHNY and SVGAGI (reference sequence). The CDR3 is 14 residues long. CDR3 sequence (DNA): TGTGCCAGCAGTTACTCGACAGTGAACACTGAAGCTTTCTTT. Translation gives CASSYSTVNTEAFF.

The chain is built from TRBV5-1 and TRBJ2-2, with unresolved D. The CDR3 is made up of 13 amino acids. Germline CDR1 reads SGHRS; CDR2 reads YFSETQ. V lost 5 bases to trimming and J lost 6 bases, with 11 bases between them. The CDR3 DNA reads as TGCGCCAGCAGAGGCGCTGGGGCCGGGGAGCTGTTTTTT. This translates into CASRGAGAGELFF.

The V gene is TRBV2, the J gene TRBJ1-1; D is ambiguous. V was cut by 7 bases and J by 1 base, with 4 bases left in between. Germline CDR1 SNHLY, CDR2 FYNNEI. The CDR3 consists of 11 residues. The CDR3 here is CASTTNTEAFF. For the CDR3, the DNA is TGTGCCAGCACGACGAACACTGAAGCTTTCTTT. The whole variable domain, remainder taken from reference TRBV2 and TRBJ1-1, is EPEVTQTPSHQVTQMGQEVILRCVPISNHLYFYWYRQILGQKVEFLVSFYNNEISEKSEIFDDQFSVERPDGSNFTLKIRSTKLEDSAMYFCASTTNTEAFFGQGTRLTVV.

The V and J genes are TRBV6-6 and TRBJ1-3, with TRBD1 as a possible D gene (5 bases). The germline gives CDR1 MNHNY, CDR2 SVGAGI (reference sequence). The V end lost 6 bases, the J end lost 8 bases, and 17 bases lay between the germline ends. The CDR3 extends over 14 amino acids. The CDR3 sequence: CASRPTTAQHTIYF. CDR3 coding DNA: TGTGCCAGCAGACCGACGACAGCGCAGCACACCATATATTTT.

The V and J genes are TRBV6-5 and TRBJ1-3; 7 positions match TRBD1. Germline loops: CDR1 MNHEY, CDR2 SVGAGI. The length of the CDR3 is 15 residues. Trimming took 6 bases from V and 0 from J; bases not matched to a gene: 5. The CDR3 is CASRETGISGNTIYF. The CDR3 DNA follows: TGTGCCAGCAGAGAGACAGGGATCTCTGGAAACACCATATATTTT.

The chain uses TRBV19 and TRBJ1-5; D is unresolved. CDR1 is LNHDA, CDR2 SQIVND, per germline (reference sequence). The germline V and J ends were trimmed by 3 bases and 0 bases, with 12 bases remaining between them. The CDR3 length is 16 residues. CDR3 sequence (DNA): TGTGCCAGTAGTATCTCTCACCGATATAGCAATCAGCCCCAGCATTTT. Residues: CASSISHRYSNQPQHF.

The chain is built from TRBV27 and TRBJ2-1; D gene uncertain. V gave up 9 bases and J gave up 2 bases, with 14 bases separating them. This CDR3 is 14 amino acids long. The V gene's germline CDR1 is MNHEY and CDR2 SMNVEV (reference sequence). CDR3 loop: CASTLTGTYNEQFF. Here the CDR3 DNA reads TGTGCCAGTACTTTGACTGGGACCTACAATGAGCAGTTCTTC.

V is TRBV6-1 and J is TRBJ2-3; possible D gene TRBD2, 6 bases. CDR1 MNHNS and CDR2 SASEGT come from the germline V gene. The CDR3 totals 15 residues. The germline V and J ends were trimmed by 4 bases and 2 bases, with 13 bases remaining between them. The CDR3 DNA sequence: TGTGCCAGCAGTGCAACGGGGGTCTCCACAGATACGCAGTATTTT. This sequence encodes CASSATGVSTDTQYF.